What follows describes a single T cell receptor beta chain. Antigen: not known. TRB amplification used around 260 ng of peripheral blood genomic DNA. Multiplex touch-down PCR amplified TRB using TRB-A and TRB-B pools in one tube. TCRdb re-analyzed the multiplex PCR reads; it lists each CDR3 protein once, without DNA. This sample's table reports around 7,400 distinct CDR3 sequences. The germline V gene encodes CDR1 SGHRS and CDR2 YFSETQ. The CDR3 runs 13 residues. This sample was included in a study of T cell clusters in autoimmune cytopenias. Findings and caveats of the study: Healthy donors had 2.5 to 3.5-fold more exclusive TRB clusters than active autoimmune hepatitis patients. No experiment has yet validated the function of the T cell clusters defined in silico. Physiological T cell clusters of healthy donors were apparently absent in primary autoimmune cytopenia patients.

Sequencing was carried out using peripheral blood. The sequence derives from a human donor with an autoimmune cytopenia or autoimmune hepatitis (not recorded which). The chain joins TRBV5-1 to TRBJ2-5; TCRdb names TRBD2, which stays unverified in the absence of DNA. CDR3 region: CASGSGSVETQYF.